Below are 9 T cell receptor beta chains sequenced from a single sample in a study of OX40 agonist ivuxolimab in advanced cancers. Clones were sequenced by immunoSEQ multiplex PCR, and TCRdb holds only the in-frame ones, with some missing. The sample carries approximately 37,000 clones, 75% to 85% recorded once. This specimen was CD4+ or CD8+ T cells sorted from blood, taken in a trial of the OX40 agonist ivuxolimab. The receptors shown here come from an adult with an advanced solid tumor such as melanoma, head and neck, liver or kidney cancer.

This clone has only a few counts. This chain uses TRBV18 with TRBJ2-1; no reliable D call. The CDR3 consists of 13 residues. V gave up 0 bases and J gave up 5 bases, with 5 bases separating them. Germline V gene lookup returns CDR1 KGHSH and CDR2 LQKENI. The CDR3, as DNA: TGTGCCAGCTCACCACCGGGTGACAATGAGCAGTTCTTC. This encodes CASSPPGDNEQFF.

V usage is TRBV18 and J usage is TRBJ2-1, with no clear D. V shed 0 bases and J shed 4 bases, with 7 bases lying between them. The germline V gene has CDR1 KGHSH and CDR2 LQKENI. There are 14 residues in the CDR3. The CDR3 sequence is CASSPPIGYNEQFF. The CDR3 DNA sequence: TGTGCCAGCTCACCACCGATCGGATACAATGAGCAGTTCTTC.

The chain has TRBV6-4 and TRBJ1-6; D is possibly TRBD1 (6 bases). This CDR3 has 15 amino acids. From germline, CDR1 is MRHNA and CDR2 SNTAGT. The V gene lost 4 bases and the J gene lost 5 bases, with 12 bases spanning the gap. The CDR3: CASSASRGDNSPLHF. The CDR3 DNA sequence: TGTGCCAGCAGTGCTTCCAGGGGAGATAATTCACCCCTCCACTTT.

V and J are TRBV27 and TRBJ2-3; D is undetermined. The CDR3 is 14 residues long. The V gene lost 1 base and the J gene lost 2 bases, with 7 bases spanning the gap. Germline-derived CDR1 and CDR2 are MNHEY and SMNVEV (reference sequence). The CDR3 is CASSLLAPTDTQYF. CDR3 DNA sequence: TGTGCCAGCAGTTTATTGGCCCCCACAGATACGCAGTATTTT.

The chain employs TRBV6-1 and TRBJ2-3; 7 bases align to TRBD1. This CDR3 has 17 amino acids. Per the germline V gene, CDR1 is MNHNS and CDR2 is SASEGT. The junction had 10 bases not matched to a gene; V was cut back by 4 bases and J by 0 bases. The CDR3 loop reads CASSGGQESPSTDTQYF. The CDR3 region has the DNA TGTGCCAGCAGTGGAGGACAGGAAAGCCCTAGCACAGATACGCAGTATTTT.

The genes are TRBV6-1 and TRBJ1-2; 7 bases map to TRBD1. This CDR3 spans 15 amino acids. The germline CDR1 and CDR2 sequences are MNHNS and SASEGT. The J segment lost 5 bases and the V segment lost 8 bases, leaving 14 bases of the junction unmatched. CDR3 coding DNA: TGTGCCAGCGGTGGACAGGCTCAAGGGGGATATGGCTACACCTTC. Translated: CASGGQAQGGYGYTF.

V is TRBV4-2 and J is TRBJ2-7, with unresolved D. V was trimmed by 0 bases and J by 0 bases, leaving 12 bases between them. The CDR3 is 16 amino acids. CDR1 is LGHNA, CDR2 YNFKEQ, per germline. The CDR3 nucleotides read TGTGCCAGCAGCCAAGATTGGGCAGAGAGCTCCTACGAGCAGTACTTC. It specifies CASSQDWAESSYEQYF.

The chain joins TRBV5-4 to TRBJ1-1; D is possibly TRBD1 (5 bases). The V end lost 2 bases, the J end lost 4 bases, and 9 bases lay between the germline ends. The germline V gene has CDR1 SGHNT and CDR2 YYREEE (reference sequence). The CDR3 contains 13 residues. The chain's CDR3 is CASSFGAGTEAFF. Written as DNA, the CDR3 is TGTGCCAGCAGCTTCGGGGCGGGCACTGAAGCTTTCTTT.

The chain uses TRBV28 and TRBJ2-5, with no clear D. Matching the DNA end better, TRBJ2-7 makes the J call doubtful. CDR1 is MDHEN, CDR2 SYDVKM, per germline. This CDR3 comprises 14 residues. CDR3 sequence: CASSFQRRTYEQYF. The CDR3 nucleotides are TGTGCCAGCAGTTTCCAGCGACGAACCTACGAGCAGTACTTC.